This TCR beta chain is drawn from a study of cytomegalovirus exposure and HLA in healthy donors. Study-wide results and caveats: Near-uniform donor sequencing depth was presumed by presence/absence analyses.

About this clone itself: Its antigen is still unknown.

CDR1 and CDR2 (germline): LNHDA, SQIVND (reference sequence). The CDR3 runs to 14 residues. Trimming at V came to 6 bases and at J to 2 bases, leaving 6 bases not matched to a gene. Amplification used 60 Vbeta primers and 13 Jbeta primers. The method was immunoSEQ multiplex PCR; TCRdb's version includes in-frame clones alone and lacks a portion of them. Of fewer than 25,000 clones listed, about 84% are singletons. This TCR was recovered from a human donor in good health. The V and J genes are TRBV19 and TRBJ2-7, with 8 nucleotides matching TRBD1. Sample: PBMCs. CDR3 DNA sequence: TGTGCCAGTAGCCGAGGACAGGGTCCCTACGAGCAGTACTTC. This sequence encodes CASSRGQGPYEQYF.